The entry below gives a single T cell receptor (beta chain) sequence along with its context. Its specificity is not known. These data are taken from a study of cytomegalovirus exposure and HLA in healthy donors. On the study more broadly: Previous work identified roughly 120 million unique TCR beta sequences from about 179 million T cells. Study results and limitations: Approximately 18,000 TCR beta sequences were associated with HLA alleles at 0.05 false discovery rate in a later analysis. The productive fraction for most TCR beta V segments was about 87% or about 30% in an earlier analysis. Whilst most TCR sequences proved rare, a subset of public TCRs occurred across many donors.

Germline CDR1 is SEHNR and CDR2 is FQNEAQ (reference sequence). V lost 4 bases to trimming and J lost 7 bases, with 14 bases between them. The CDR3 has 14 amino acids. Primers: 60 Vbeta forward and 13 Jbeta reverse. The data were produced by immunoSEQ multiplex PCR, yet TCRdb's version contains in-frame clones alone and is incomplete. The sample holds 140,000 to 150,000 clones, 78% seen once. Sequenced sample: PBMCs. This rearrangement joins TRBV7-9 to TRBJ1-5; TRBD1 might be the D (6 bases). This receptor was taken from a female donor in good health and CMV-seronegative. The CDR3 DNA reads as TGTGCCAGCAGCTCCTCAGGGGTGGGACAGCCCCAGCATTTT. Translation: CASSSSGVGQPQHF.